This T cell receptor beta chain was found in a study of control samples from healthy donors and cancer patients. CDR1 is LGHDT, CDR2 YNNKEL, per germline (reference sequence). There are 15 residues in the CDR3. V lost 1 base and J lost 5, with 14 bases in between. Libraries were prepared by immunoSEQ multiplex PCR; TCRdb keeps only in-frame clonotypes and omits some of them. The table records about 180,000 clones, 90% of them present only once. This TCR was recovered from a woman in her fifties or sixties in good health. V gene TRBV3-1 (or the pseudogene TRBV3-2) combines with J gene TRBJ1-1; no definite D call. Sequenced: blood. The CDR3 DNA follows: TGTGCCAGCAGCCAAGTACAGATTACGGGAACTGAAGCTTTCTTT. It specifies CASSQVQITGTEAFF.